A selection of T cell receptor beta chains follows, all from one sample in a study of beta chain features in type 1 diabetes. The table came from immunoSEQ multiplex PCR; TCRdb's copy has only in-frame clones and leaves some out. The sample carries 100,000 to 150,000 clones, roughly 17% recorded once. The sequenced material came from central memory CD4+ T cells from blood. These receptor sequences come from a man aged 18-30 years with type 1 diabetes. The CDR3 runs from the conserved cysteine through the conserved F or W. D genes are given only for firm matches. The size entry is marked missing in some rows and otherwise reads once, few, many or a size class.

J | size | V | D | DNA | CDR3
TRBJ2-5 | few | TRBV4-2 | TRBD2 | TGTGCCAGCAGCTTAGGGTGGACTAGCGGGAGGAACCAAGAGACCCAGTACTTC | CASSLGWTSGRNQETQYF
TRBJ1-5 | NA | TRBV18 | TRBD1 | TGTGCCAGCTCACCGACGACAGGGCCCAATCAGCCCCAGCATTTT | CASSPTTGPNQPQHF
TRBJ2-7 | few | TRBV7-9 | NA | TGTGCCAGCAGCTTAGCAGGGGTAGTCTACGAGCAGTACTTC | CASSLAGVVYEQYF
TRBJ2-5 | few | TRBV29-1 | TRBD2 | TGCAGCGTTGATCGCGCTAGCGGGTTAACGGGAAAGACCCAGTACTTC | CSVDRASGLTGKTQYF
TRBJ2-3 | NA | TRBV30 | NA | TGTGGGAGCCTAGGATCCACAGATACGCAGTATTTT | CGSLGSTDTQYF
TRBJ2-6 | NA | TRBV2 | TRBD1 | TGTGCCAGCAGTCCTGACAGGGCCGGGGCCAACGTCCTGACTTTC | CASSPDRAGANVLTF
TRBJ2-2 | NA | TRBV10-2 | NA | TGCGCCAGCAGGGAACAAGAAGGCACCGGGGAGCTGTTTTTT | CASREQEGTGELFF
TRBJ1-5 | NA | TRBV5-6 | NA | TGTGCCAGCACCTCGCGTGGTAGGGGCAATCAGCCCCAGCATTTT | CASTSRGRGNQPQHF
TRBJ2-5 | few | TRBV7-9 | NA | TGTGCCAGCAGCTTATGGGGGTCAGAGACCCAGTACTTC | CASSLWGSETQYF
TRBJ2-5 | NA | TRBV15 | NA | TGTGCCACCAGCAGAGATAAAACAGGGTTGGAGACCCAGTACTTC | CATSRDKTGLETQYF
TRBJ2-7 | NA | TRBV28 | NA | TGTGCCGGCGGCCGAGGCTACGAGCAGTACTTC | CAGGRGYEQYF
TRBJ2-7 | once | TRBV9 | TRBD2 | TGTGCCAGCAGCGTAGAGGCTAGCGGGGGTGTAATACACGAGCAGTACTTC | CASSVEASGGVIHEQYF
TRBJ1-1 | NA | TRBV29-1 | NA | TGCAGCGTTGTCGAGGGGCCGGGCACTGAAGCTTTCTTT | CSVVEGPGTEAFF
TRBJ1-3 | few | TRBV9 | TRBD1 | TGTGCCAGCAGCGCCCGGACAGGGGCCTCTGGAAACACCATATATTTT | CASSARTGASGNTIYF
TRBJ2-4 | few | TRBV7-9 | NA | TGTGCCAGCAGCTTATTCGGAGCCAAAAACATTCAGTACTTC | CASSLFGAKNIQYF
TRBJ2-3 | NA | TRBV30 | TRBD1 | TGTGCCTGGACCACCTCGGGACAGCCTCTCCCCACAGATACGCAGTATTTT | CAWTTSGQPLPTDTQYF
TRBJ2-3 | few | TRBV7-7 | TRBD2 | TGTGCTAGCAGCTTGACTAGCGGGGGCACAGATACGCAGTATTTT | CASSLTSGGTDTQYF
TRBJ2-1 | few | TRBV6-5 | NA | TGTGCCAGCAGTTCCGCCTTGAGCTCCTACAATGAGCAGTTCTTC | CASSSALSSYNEQFF
TRBJ1-2 | NA | TRBV2 | NA | TGTGCCAGCAGTGGGGAAGGACGGCTCTATGGCTACACCTTC | CASSGEGRLYGYTF
TRBJ2-2 | few | TRBV25-1 | NA | TGTGCCAGCATGCCGCCGGGAACCGGGGAGCTGTTTTTT | CASMPPGTGELFF
TRBJ2-1 | once | TRBV7-2 | NA | TGTGCCAGCAGCCTCGACAGGAGCTCCTACAATGAGCAGTTCTTC | CASSLDRSSYNEQFF
TRBJ2-5 | few | TRBV2 | TRBD2 | TGTGCCAGTCAGGCGGGAGTAGGGGAGACCCAGTACTTC | CASQAGVGETQYF
TRBJ1-1 | NA | TRBV30 | TRBD1 | TGTGCCTGGGACAGGGACTTGAACACTGAAGCTTTCTTT | CAWDRDLNTEAFF
TRBJ2-5 | many | TRBV2 | NA | TGTGCCAGCAGTGAAGGGACCGGGACCCAAGAGACCCAGTACTTC | CASSEGTGTQETQYF
TRBJ1-2 | NA | TRBV19 | TRBD1 | TGTGCCACCCGACAGGGGTTGGCTAACTATGGCTACACCTTC | CATRQGLANYGYTF
TRBJ1-3 | NA | TRBV9 | NA | TGTGCCAGCAGCGTAGCTGCGGCCGCCCTCTCTGGAAACACCATATATTTT | CASSVAAAALSGNTIYF
TRBJ2-7 | NA | TRBV9 | NA | TGTGCCAGCAGCGTAGGGGTTTTCTACGAGCAGTACTTC | CASSVGVFYEQYF
TRBJ2-5 | NA | TRBV6-5 | TRBD2 | TGTGCCAGCAGTCTAGCGGGGGCGGGGAGAGAGACCCAGTACTTC | CASSLAGAGRETQYF
TRBJ2-7 | few | TRBV4-3 | TRBD1 | TGCGCCAGCAGCCAAGTGTCCTATTTGGGACAGATGAGCTCCTACGAGCAGTACTTC | CASSQVSYLGQMSSYEQYF
TRBJ2-1 | NA | TRBV7-2 | NA | TGTGCCAGCAGCTCGCAGGGATTGGAGCAGTTCTTC | CASSSQGLEQFF
TRBJ2-7 | NA | TRBV28 | NA | TGTGCCAGCAGTTTAGGGGGCGGAGCCTACGAGCAGTACTTC | CASSLGGGAYEQYF
TRBJ2-1 | NA | TRBV7-7 | NA | TGTGCTAGCAGCCCCTCCACCAGTTACAATGAGCAGTTCTTC | CASSPSTSYNEQFF
TRBJ2-7 | NA | TRBV10-3 | NA | TGTGCCATCAGTGAGTTAATGGGCGTTGAGCAGTACTTC | CAISELMGVEQYF
TRBJ1-1 | NA | TRBV18 | NA | TGTGCCAGCTCGCCAACGGCGAGGGACACTGAAGCTTTCTTT | CASSPTARDTEAFF
TRBJ2-1 | many | TRBV5-5 | NA | TGTGCCAGCAGCTTGGACACAATGAGGGGCAATGAGCAGTTCTTC | CASSLDTMRGNEQFF
TRBJ1-1 | many | TRBV29-1 | TRBD1 | TGCAGCGTTCGGACAGGGAACATAGCAGCTGAAGCTTTCTTT | CSVRTGNIAAEAFF
TRBJ2-4 | NA | TRBV29-1 | NA | TGCAGAGTTGTGTACCCCGGGTGGGAAAACATTCAGTACTTC | CRVVYPGWENIQYF
TRBJ2-7 | many | TRBV6-1 | TRBD2 | TGTGCCAGCAGGCGGGAGTACGAGCAGTACTTC | CASRREYEQYF
TRBJ2-7 | NA | TRBV2 | TRBD2 | TGTGCCAGCAGTGAGTTTAGCGCGGGAGCCTCCTACGAGCAGTACTTC | CASSEFSAGASYEQYF
TRBJ2-3 | medium-sized | TRBV7-9 | TRBD2 | TGTGCCAGCAGCTTTGGCGGGGGGGCCACAGATACGCAGTATTTT | CASSFGGGATDTQYF
TRBJ2-5 | NA | TRBV5-1 | TRBD1 | TGCGCCAGCAGCAGGGGACAGGGAGTCGAGACCCAGTACTTC | CASSRGQGVETQYF
TRBJ1-2 | NA | TRBV11-1 | TRBD1 | TGTGCCAGCAGCTTACGGACAGGGGATGACTATGGCTACACCTTC | CASSLRTGDDYGYTF
TRBJ1-2 | NA | TRBV29-1 | NA | TGCAGCGTTGCCACAGGGTCTAACTATGGCTACACCTTC | CSVATGSNYGYTF
TRBJ2-2 | NA | TRBV10-3 | TRBD2 | TGTGCCATCAGTGATCCCAATAGCGGGAGCTTCACCGGGGAGCTGTTTTTT | CAISDPNSGSFTGELFF
TRBJ2-5 | NA | TRBV7-7 | TRBD2 | TGTGCTAGCGCGAGACTAGCCAGAGAGGCCCAGTACTTC | CASARLAREAQYF
TRBJ2-1 | many | TRBV29-1 | NA | TGCAGCGTTGGCTATTCCTACAATGAGCAGTTCTTC | CSVGYSYNEQFF
TRBJ2-7 | NA | TRBV6-5 | NA | TGTGCCAGCGGTCCTAGCCAAATATCCTACGAGCAGTACTTC | CASGPSQISYEQYF
TRBJ2-7 | NA | TRBV28 | NA | TGTGCCAGCAGTTTATCCCCTACGTACGAGCAGTACTTC | CASSLSPTYEQYF
TRBJ1-2 | NA | TRBV2 | NA | TGTGCCAGCAATAGGCAGACTCTCTATGGCTACACCTTC | CASNRQTLYGYTF
TRBJ2-7 | NA | TRBV30 | NA | TGTGCCGGCCGGGTTTCTTACGAGCAGTACTTC | CAGRVSYEQYF
TRBJ2-3 | few | TRBV10-2 | NA | TGCGCCAGTGGGTCAGATACGCAGTATTTT | CASGSDTQYF
TRBJ2-1 | few | TRBV18 | TRBD2 | TGTGCCAGCTCACCGCGACTAGCGGACTCCTACAATGAGCAGTTCTTC | CASSPRLADSYNEQFF
TRBJ1-1 | NA | TRBV6-5 | TRBD1 | TGTGCCAGCAGTCCCGACAGGGGAAGGGGCACTGAAGCTTTCTTT | CASSPDRGRGTEAFF
TRBJ2-6 | NA | TRBV29-1 | NA | TGCAGCGTAAATGGGGTTTCCGGGGCCAACGTCCTGACTTTC | CSVNGVSGANVLTF